These T cell receptor beta chains were read from a single sample in a study of blood T cell repertoires in COVID-19. Profiled with immunoSEQ multiplex PCR; TCRdb holds only in-frame clones, not every one. Among about 140,000 clones listed, about 87% were seen once. What was sequenced was peripheral blood. Source of these receptors: a woman older than 75 with acute or convalescent COVID-19. Each CDR3 is given with its conserved first and last residue. The D gene is left open where the match is weak. Size is stated for part of the rows, as once, few or many counts, or as a class when the clone is expanded.

abundance	d_gene	v_gene	j_gene	CDR3aa	CDR3nt
.	.	TRBV7-9	TRBJ1-5	CASSHWDTNQPQHF	TGTGCCAGCAGCCATTGGGACACCAATCAGCCCCAGCATTTT
.	.	TRBV11-2	TRBJ1-3	CASSPLDGAGNTIYF	TGTGCCAGCAGCCCGTTGGACGGGGCTGGAAACACCATATATTTT
.	.	TRBV5-1	TRBJ1-2	CASSLEKTVHGYTF	TGCGCCAGCAGCTTGGAAAAGACAGTCCATGGCTACACCTTC
.	.	TRBV2	TRBJ1-5	CASLELGGGQPQHF	TGTGCCAGCCTAGAGCTAGGGGGTGGGCAGCCCCAGCATTTT
.	TRBD1	TRBV5-1	TRBJ2-3	CASSFRPTGGDADTQYF	TGCGCCAGCAGCTTCCGACCGACAGGGGGCGATGCAGATACGCAGTATTTT
.	.	TRBV5-1	TRBJ2-2	CASSLTSPSAVPGELFF	TGCGCCAGCAGCTTAACGTCGCCCTCCGCGGTACCCGGGGAGCTGTTTTTT
.	TRBD1	TRBV4-1	TRBJ1-5	CASSQDARTGGRNQPQHF	TGCGCCAGCAGCCAAGATGCGAGGACAGGAGGGCGGAATCAGCCCCAGCATTTT
.	TRBD1	TRBV29-1	TRBJ1-2	CSVAAGQGYGYTF	TGCAGCGTGGCCGCGGGACAGGGCTATGGCTACACCTTC
few	.	TRBV15	TRBJ1-6	CATSRDRGRAPLHF	TGTGCCACCAGCAGAGATCGCGGGAGAGCACCCCTCCACTTT
.	TRBD1	TRBV5-1	TRBJ1-2	CASSLGDRSNYGYTF	TGCGCCAGCAGCTTGGGGGACAGATCTAACTATGGCTACACCTTC
.	TRBD1	TRBV5-1	TRBJ1-2	CASSSTPDREVSGYTF	TGCGCCAGCAGCTCAACCCCGGACAGGGAGGTTTCTGGCTACACCTTC
.	TRBD2	TRBV18	TRBJ2-7	CASSPAGDGYEQYF	TGTGCCAGCTCACCAGCGGGAGATGGTTACGAGCAGTACTTC
.	.	TRBV2	TRBJ1-4	CASSGIRGRGEKLFF	TGTGCCAGCAGTGGAATTAGGGGAAGGGGTGAAAAACTGTTTTTT
.	.	TRBV30	TRBJ2-7	CAWSTREILSGEQYF	TGTGCCTGGAGTACTAGGGAAATTCTAAGTGGCGAGCAGTACTTC
.	.	TRBV6-2/TRBV6-3	TRBJ2-7	CASSWGLENYEQYF	TGTGCCAGCAGTTGGGGACTGGAAAACTACGAGCAGTACTTC
.	.	TRBV15	TRBJ2-7	CATSRIGIGRDSYEQYF	TGTGCCACCAGCAGGATTGGGATCGGCAGGGACTCCTACGAGCAGTACTTC
.	TRBD1	TRBV19	TRBJ1-2	CASSIGYRGRDGYTF	TGTGCCAGTAGTATAGGCTACAGGGGGCGGGATGGCTACACCTTC
.	.	TRBV19	TRBJ1-1	CASSSFQGGRDTEAFF	TGTGCCAGTAGTAGTTTCCAGGGAGGCAGAGACACTGAAGCTTTCTTT
.	.	TRBV7-9	TRBJ1-3	CASSLGRGDTIYF	TGTGCCAGCAGCTTAGGTCGGGGGGACACCATATATTTT
once	.	TRBV3-1/TRBV3-2	TRBJ1-2	CASSLRTVNYGYTF	TGTGCCAGCAGCCTACGGACAGTTAACTATGGCTACACCTTC
.	.	TRBV7-3	TRBJ2-2	CASSLPASGRGGELFF	TGTGCCAGCAGCTTACCCGCTAGCGGCAGGGGCGGGGAGCTGTTTTTT
once	.	TRBV5-1	TRBJ1-5	CAISGQSNQPQHF	TGCGCCATAAGTGGACAGTCCAATCAGCCCCAGCATTTT
.	TRBD1	TRBV4-2	TRBJ2-2	CASSPTGETGELFF	TGTGCCAGCAGCCCGACAGGGGAGACCGGGGAGCTGTTTTTT
.	TRBD1	TRBV2	TRBJ1-1	CASINPGTANTEAFF	TGTGCCAGCATCAATCCCGGGACAGCGAACACTGAAGCTTTCTTT
.	.	TRBV7-9	TRBJ1-2	CASSLSLGTNYGYTF	TGTGCCAGCAGCTTATCGCTAGGAACTAACTATGGCTACACCTTC
.	TRBD2	TRBV5-4	TRBJ2-5	CASSFSSGGIQETQYF	TGTGCCAGCAGCTTCTCTAGCGGGGGGATCCAAGAGACCCAGTACTTC
.	.	TRBV11-3	TRBJ1-1	CASSLRGSYTEAFF	TGTGCCAGCAGCTTAAGGGGGAGCTACACTGAAGCTTTCTTT
once	.	TRBV6-5	TRBJ1-2	CASRDLRVEGYTF	TGTGCCAGCAGGGACTTACGGGTTGAAGGCTACACCTTC
.	.	TRBV2	TRBJ1-1	CASRTHREMNTEAFF	TGTGCCAGCAGAACACACAGGGAAATGAACACTGAAGCTTTCTTT
.	.	TRBV2	TRBJ1-5	CASSEIRGGNQPQHF	TGTGCCAGCAGTGAAATCAGGGGAGGCAATCAGCCCCAGCATTTT
few	TRBD1	TRBV5-5	TRBJ1-4	CASSRATVGTAYEKLFF	TGTGCCAGCTCCAGGGCGACCGTGGGGACAGCTTATGAAAAACTGTTTTTT
once	.	TRBV5-1	TRBJ1-6	CASSLAMEGYSPLHF	TGCGCCAGCAGCTTGGCCATGGAGGGTTACTCACCCCTCCACTTT
.	TRBD1	TRBV19	TRBJ1-1	CASSMFAGGDTEAFF	TGTGCCAGTAGTATGTTCGCAGGGGGAGACACTGAAGCTTTCTTT
.	.	TRBV19	TRBJ2-7	CASSIGRRVRDEQYF	TGTGCCAGTAGTATAGGCCGGCGGGTTAGGGACGAGCAGTACTTC
.	.	TRBV6-5	TRBJ1-1	CASTPTPGNTEAFF	TGTGCCAGCACTCCGACCCCGGGGAACACTGAAGCTTTCTTT
.	TRBD1	TRBV9	TRBJ1-2	CASSPSDRVPVGYTF	TGTGCCAGCAGCCCTTCTGACAGGGTCCCGGTTGGCTACACCTTC
.	TRBD1	TRBV24-1	TRBJ1-6	CATSDLGGRDRGSPLHF	TGTGCCACCAGTGATTTGGGAGGGCGGGACAGGGGTTCACCCCTCCACTTT
.	.	TRBV7-2	TRBJ1-2	CASSLASGTGGYTF	TGTGCCAGCAGCTTAGCATCAGGGACTGGTGGCTACACCTTC
.	.	TRBV19	TRBJ1-1	CASSHGPSSMNTEAFF	TGTGCCAGTAGCCATGGGCCTTCCTCCATGAACACTGAAGCTTTCTTT
once	.	TRBV18	TRBJ1-1	CASTLGQANSNTEAFF	TGTGCCAGCACACTGGGACAAGCGAACTCGAACACTGAAGCTTTCTTT
.	.	TRBV27	TRBJ1-2	CASSSPGQGLGYTF	TGTGCCAGCAGTTCCCCCGGGCAGGGGCTTGGCTACACCTTC
.	.	TRBV7-9	TRBJ1-4	CASSHGGYRDREKLFF	TGTGCCAGCAGCCATGGAGGGTATAGAGATCGGGAAAAACTGTTTTTT
.	.	TRBV12-3/TRBV12-4	TRBJ1-1	CASSRQLDTEAFF	TGTGCCAGCAGTAGACAGCTAGACACTGAAGCTTTCTTT
.	TRBD1	TRBV5-1	TRBJ1-1	CASSQGAIAEAFF	TGCGCCAGCAGCCAGGGGGCTATCGCTGAAGCTTTCTTT
.	TRBD1	TRBV4-3	TRBJ1-4	CASSKGANRGGEKLFF	TGCGCCAGCAGCAAAGGCGCTAACAGGGGGGGTGAAAAACTGTTTTTT
.	TRBD1	TRBV19	TRBJ1-2	CASSITAGGNGYTF	TGTGCCAGTAGTATAACAGCAGGGGGAAATGGCTACACCTTC
.	TRBD1	TRBV5-6	TRBJ1-5	CASSLRGRNQPQHF	TGTGCCAGCAGCTTAAGGGGGCGCAATCAGCCCCAGCATTTT
.	.	TRBV18	TRBJ2-5	CASSPQGETQYF	TGTGCCAGCTCACCACAGGGGGAGACCCAGTACTTC
.	TRBD1	TRBV18	TRBJ2-7	CASSPPTDRGRYEQYF	TGTGCCAGCTCACCACCCACGGACAGGGGGCGATACGAGCAGTACTTC
.	.	TRBV6-5	TRBJ2-1	CASKGRQGGYNEQFF	TGTGCCAGCAAGGGTCGGCAGGGGGGTTACAATGAGCAGTTCTTC
.	.	TRBV21-1	TRBJ1-2	CASSKVDRGIYNYGYTF	TGTGCCAGCAGCAAAGTCGACAGGGGAATTTATAACTATGGCTACACCTTC
.	.	TRBV6-6	TRBJ1-2	CASSSPGEANYGYTF	TGTGCCAGCAGTTCCCCCGGGGAGGCTAACTATGGCTACACCTTC
.	.	TRBV27	TRBJ1-1	CASTPGQLNTEAFF	TGTGCCAGCACCCCCGGACAGCTTAACACTGAAGCTTTCTTT
.	.	TRBV7-8	TRBJ1-3	CASSLDSANTIYF	TGTGCCAGCAGCTTAGACTCCGCCAACACCATATATTTT
.	TRBD1	TRBV29-1	TRBJ1-4	CSVPDRGNEKLFF	TGCAGCGTCCCCGACAGGGGAAATGAAAAACTGTTTTTT